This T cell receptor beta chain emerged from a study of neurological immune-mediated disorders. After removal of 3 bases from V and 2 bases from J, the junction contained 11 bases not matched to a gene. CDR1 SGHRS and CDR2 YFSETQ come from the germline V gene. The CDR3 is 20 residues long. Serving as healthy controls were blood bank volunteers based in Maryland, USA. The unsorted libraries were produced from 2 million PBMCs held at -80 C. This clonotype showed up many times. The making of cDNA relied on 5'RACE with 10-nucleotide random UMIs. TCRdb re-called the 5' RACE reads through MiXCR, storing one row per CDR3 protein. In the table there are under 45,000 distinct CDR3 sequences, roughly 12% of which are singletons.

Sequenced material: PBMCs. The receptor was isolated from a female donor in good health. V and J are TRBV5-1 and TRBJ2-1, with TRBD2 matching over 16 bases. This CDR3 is CASSSSGGTSGGETYNEQFF. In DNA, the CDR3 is TGCGCCAGCAGCTCCTCTGGGGGGACTAGCGGGGGGGAAACCTACAATGAGCAGTTCTTC.